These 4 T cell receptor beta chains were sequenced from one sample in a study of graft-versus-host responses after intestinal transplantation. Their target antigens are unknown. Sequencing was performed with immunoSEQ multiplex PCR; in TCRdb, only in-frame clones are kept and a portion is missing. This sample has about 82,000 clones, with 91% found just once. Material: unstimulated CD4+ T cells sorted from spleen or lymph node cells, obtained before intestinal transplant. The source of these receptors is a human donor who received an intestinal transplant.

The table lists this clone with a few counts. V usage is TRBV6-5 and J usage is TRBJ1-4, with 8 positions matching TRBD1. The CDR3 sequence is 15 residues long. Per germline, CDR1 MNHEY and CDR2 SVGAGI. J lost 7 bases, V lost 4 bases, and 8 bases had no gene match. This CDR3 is CASSSAGTGTEKLFF. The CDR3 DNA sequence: TGTGCCAGCAGTTCCGCCGGGACAGGCACTGAAAAACTGTTTTTT.

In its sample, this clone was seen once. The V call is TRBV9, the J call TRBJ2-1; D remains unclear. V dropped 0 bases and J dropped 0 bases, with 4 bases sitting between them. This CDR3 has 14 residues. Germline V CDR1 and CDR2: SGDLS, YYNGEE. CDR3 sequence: CASSVASSYNEQFF. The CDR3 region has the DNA TGTGCCAGCAGCGTAGCCAGCTCCTACAATGAGCAGTTCTTC.

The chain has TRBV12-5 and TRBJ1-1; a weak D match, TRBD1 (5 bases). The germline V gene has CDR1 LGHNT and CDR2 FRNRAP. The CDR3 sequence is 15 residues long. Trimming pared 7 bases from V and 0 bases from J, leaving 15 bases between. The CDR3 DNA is TGTGCTAGTGACCGTCCGTTGGGGCTGAACACTGAAGCTTTCTTT. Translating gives CASDRPLGLNTEAFF.

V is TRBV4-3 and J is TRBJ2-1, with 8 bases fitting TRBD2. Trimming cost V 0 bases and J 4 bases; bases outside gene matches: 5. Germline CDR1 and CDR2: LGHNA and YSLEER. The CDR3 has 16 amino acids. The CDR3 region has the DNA TGCGCCAGCAGCCAAGATCGGGGGGGGGCTTACAATGAGCAGTTCTTC. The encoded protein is CASSQDRGGAYNEQFF.